These 12 T cell receptor beta chains share one sample of origin, sequenced in a study of T cell repertoires in cytomegalovirus infection. TCRdb reprocessed the reads via MiXCR and lists one record per CDR3 protein. Altogether hundreds of thousands of distinct CDR3 sequences are present, 5% to 8.5% being singletons, with the ten largest covering roughly 6.5%. The sequencing input was PBMCs. These receptors all stem from a human donor in good health (CMV status not recorded). Some clones in this sample may be carry-over from other donors' samples.

The CDR3 loop reads CASSPGQRETQYF. In DNA form, the CDR3 reads TGTGCCAGCAGTCCGGGACAGCGAGAGACCCAGTACTTC. This rearrangement joins TRBV12-3 or TRBV12-4 to TRBJ2-5, with TRBD1 matching 7 bases. The CDR3 length is 13 residues. V lost 5 bases and J lost 4; bases outside the gene matches: 4.

This clonotype showed up many times. The chain employs TRBV5-1 and TRBJ2-5; D uncertain. This CDR3 comprises 15 residues. V lost 4 bases, J lost 2 bases, and 15 bases lay in between. Germline CDR1 SGHRS, CDR2 YFSETQ. The CDR3: CASSPQDGRQETQYF. The CDR3 coding sequence is TGCGCCAGCAGCCCGCAAGACGGTAGACAAGAGACCCAGTACTTC.

There are many counts of this clonotype. The gene calls are TRBV20-1 and TRBJ2-3; weak D call: TRBD2 (6 bases). Germline V gene data show CDR1 as DFQATT and CDR2 as SNEGSKA (reference sequence). V lost 6 bases and J 3 bases, leaving 13 bases between the germline ends. CDR3 length: 13 amino acids. CDR3 protein: CSAHGGPTDTQYF. CDR3 bases: TGCAGTGCCCACGGGGGACCGACAGATACGCAGTATTTT.

This clonotype occurred many times. This sequence joins TRBV10-3 and TRBJ1-5; 7 positions match TRBD1. V shed 3 bases, J shed 5 bases, and the junction held 7 bases outside the gene matches. Per the germline V gene, CDR1 is ENHRY and CDR2 is SYGVKD. This CDR3 is built from 15 residues. The CDR3, as DNA: TGTGCCATCAGTGATACCCGGGACAGCGATCAGCCCCAGCATTTT. It translates to CAISDTRDSDQPQHF.

This clonotype was recorded at least ten times. The chain joins TRBV7-9 to TRBJ1-1, with 7 nucleotides matching TRBD1. CDR1 and CDR2 (germline): SEHNR, FQNEAQ (reference sequence). With V trimmed by 5 bases and J by 1 base, 4 bases remained unmatched. This CDR3 region has 14 residues. CDR3 sequence reads: CASSKQGPNTEAFF. The CDR3 region has the DNA TGTGCCAGCAGCAAACAGGGGCCGAACACTGAAGCTTTCTTT.

This clonotype has at least ten counts. V is TRBV7-6 and J is TRBJ2-7; 13 positions match TRBD2. V lost 5 bases to trimming and J lost 7 bases; unmatched junction nucleotides: 5. Germline lookup yields CDR1 SGHVS and CDR2 FNYEAQ. This CDR3 spans 14 amino acids. The CDR3 protein is CASSPGLAGVEQYF. The CDR3 nucleotides are TGTGCCAGCAGCCCCGGACTAGCGGGGGTTGAGCAGTACTTC.

This clonotype was counted ten times or more. The CDR3 region is CASSRPHLENTEAFF. In DNA, the CDR3 is TGTGCCAGCAGCCGACCACATCTGGAGAACACTGAAGCTTTCTTT. The V and J genes are TRBV6-2 or TRBV6-3 and TRBJ1-1; D is undetermined. Trimming took 6 bases from V and 1 from J, leaving 15 bases between them. The V gene's germline CDR1 is MNHEY and CDR2 SVGEGT. The CDR3 sequence is 15 residues long.

This clonotype was seen ten or more times. This rearrangement joins TRBV28 to TRBJ1-5, with TRBD1 as a possible D gene (6 bases). There are 15 residues in the CDR3. The V gene's germline CDR1 is MDHEN and CDR2 SYDVKM. Between the trimmed V and J ends, which lost 5 bases and 3 bases, there was a span of 14 bases. CDR3 nucleotide sequence: TGTGCCAGCAGTCAACGACAGGTACACAATCAGCCCCAGCATTTT. This encodes CASSQRQVHNQPQHF.

This clonotype has more than one count but fewer than ten. The J gene is TRBJ2-3, the V gene TRBV20-1; 7 nucleotides match TRBD1. CDR3 length: 13 amino acids. Per the germline V gene, CDR1 is DFQATT and CDR2 is SNEGSKA (reference sequence). Unmatched junction bases numbered 3, after V lost 6 bases and J lost 0 bases. In DNA, the CDR3 is TGCAGTGCCTCGGGACAGAGCACAGATACGCAGTATTTT. It encodes CSASGQSTDTQYF.

This clonotype was picked up many times. This sequence joins TRBV10-3 and TRBJ2-1; the match to TRBD1 covers 9 bases. This CDR3 comprises 14 residues. J gave up 8 bases and V 2 bases, and 4 bases lay outside the gene matches. The germline gives CDR1 ENHRY, CDR2 SYGVKD. CDR3 bases: TGTGCCATCAGTGAGCGGGACAGGGTATATGAGCAGTTCTTC. It translates to CAISERDRVYEQFF.

This clonotype was recorded at least ten times. The chain uses TRBV7-6 and TRBJ2-7; TRBD1 matches 9 bases. V trimming: 5 bases; J trimming: 6 bases; junction bases outside the gene matches: 5. The CDR3 loop spans 13 amino acids. Germline-derived CDR1 and CDR2 are SGHVS and FNYEAQ. The CDR3 DNA follows: TGTGCCAGCAGCGGGAACAGGGGGCGCGAGCAGTACTTC. Translation: CASSGNRGREQYF.

Many counts were recorded for this clonotype. The chain recombines TRBV7-3 with TRBJ1-1; no reliable D call. The germline CDR1 and CDR2 sequences are SGHTA and FQGTGA. V was clipped by 1 base and J by 5 bases, with 8 bases between them. This CDR3 contains 13 residues. The CDR3 bases are TGTGCCAGCAGCTTAAGTTACCAAACTGAAGCTTTCTTT. Its translation: CASSLSYQTEAFF.